This T cell receptor beta chain was identified in a study of T-cell memory formation after mild COVID-19. TCRdb re-called the 5' RACE reads with MiXCR, one entry per CDR3 protein. There are around 420,000 distinct CDR3 sequences in the sample; about 24% occur only once, and roughly 8.9% lies in the top ten. Study observations and caveats: Second-wave clones with a day 37 peak had unconfirmed SARS-CoV-2 specificity. Day 15 to 85 contracting clones showed balanced CD4/CD8; later expanders leaned CD4+.

A note on this clonotype: The antigen is not known.

The CDR3 contains 12 residues. Trimming at V came to 5 bases and at J to 6 bases, leaving 3 bases not matched to a gene. This TCR derives from an adult woman who had mild COVID-19 (a few samples of this study predate the infection). Cell type and time point are not known. Material: PBMCs or a T cell subset sorted from them (not recorded which). V is TRBV12-3 or TRBV12-4 and J is TRBJ1-2; TRBD1 agrees at 7 bases. CDR3 bases: TGTGCCAGCAGTGGGGACAGCCATGGCTACACCTTC. Amino acids: CASSGDSHGYTF.